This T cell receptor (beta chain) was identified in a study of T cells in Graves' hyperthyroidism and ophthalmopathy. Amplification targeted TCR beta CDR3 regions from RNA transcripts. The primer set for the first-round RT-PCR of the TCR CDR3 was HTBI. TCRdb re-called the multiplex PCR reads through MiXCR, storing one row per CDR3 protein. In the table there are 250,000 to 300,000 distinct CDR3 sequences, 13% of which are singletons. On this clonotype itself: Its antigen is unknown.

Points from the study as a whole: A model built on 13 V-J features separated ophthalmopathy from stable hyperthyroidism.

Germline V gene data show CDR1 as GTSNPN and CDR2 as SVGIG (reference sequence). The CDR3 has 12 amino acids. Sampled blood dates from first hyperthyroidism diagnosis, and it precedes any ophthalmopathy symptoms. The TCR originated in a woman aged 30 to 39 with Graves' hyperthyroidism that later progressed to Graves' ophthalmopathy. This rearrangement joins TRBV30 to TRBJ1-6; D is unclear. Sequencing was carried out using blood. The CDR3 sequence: CSYGVPGSPLHF. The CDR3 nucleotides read TGTTCCTATGGGGTCCCTGGGTCACCCCTCCACTTT.